This T cell receptor beta chain was found in a study of graft-versus-host responses after intestinal transplantation. Note on this clone: Its specificity is not known.

Study results and caveats: GvH clones occurred in recipient marrow; some first appeared in ileum or blood.

Here immunoSEQ multiplex PCR was the method, and the copy in TCRdb shows in-frame clones only, minus some. The table shows roughly 110,000 clones, with roughly 89% occurring only once. Trimming removed 5 bases from V and 1 base from J; junction bases left unmatched: 5. Germline CDR1 and CDR2: SGHRS and YFSETQ. This CDR3 is 16 amino acids long. The chain has TRBV5-1 and TRBJ2-5; TRBD2 agrees at 13 bases. This receptor was identified in a human donor who was the organ donor for an intestinal transplant. The sample was unstimulated CD4+ T cells sorted from spleen or lymph node cells, taken before transplant. CDR3 loop: CASSRLAGGSQETQYF. The CDR3 nucleotides are TGCGCCAGCAGTCGACTAGCGGGGGGCTCCCAAGAGACCCAGTACTTC.